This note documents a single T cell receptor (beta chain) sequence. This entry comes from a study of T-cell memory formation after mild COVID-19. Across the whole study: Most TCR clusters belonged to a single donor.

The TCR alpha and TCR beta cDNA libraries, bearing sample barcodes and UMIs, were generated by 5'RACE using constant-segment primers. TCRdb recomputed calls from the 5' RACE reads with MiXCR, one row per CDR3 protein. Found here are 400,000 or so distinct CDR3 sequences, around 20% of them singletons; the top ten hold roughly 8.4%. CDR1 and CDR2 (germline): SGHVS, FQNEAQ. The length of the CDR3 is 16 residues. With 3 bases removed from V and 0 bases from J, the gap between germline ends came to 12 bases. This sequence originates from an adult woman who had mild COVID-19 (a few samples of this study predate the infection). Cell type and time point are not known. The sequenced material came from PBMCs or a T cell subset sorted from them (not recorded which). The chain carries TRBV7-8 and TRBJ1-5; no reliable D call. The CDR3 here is CASSLNGPYSNQPQHF. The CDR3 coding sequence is TGTGCCAGCAGCTTGAATGGCCCGTATAGCAATCAGCCCCAGCATTTT.